A selection of T cell receptor beta chains follows, all from one sample in a study of blood T cell repertoires in COVID-19. Method: immunoSEQ multiplex PCR; TCRdb's copy keeps in-frame clones and lacks some. The sample records over 250,000 clones, 87% being singletons. Material: PBMCs or T cells enriched from blood (not recorded which). These receptors originate from a woman aged 18 to 35 who had recovered from COVID-19. The CDR3 runs from the conserved cysteine through the conserved F or W. The D gene is left open where the match is weak. Only some rows state a clone size, as once, few, many or a class for expanded clones.

>13|TRBV29-1|.|TRBJ2-1|.
TGCAGCTCGGGAGAAGGACTTTACAATGAGCAGTTCTTC
CSSGEGLYNEQFF
>14|TRBV7-8|.|TRBJ2-2|.
TGTGCCAGCAGTCCCGGTCCATTCCACCGGGAGCTGTTTTTT
CASSPGPFHRELFF
>15|TRBV28|.|TRBJ2-5|TRBD2
TGTGCCAGCAGACTTTCCCTTAGCGGGGGGGGGACCCAGTACTTC
CASRLSLSGGGTQYF
>15|TRBV7-9|.|TRBJ1-1|.
TGTGCCAGCAGCCCCCCAGGGTGGGCAAACACTGAAGCTTTCTTT
CASSPPGWANTEAFF
>17|TRBV16|.|TRBJ1-2|.
TGTGCCAGCAGCCAATCGAACAGGGCGAAAGGGAACTATGGCTACACCTTC
CASSQSNRAKGNYGYTF
>14|TRBV28|.|TRBJ2-7|TRBD2
TGTGCCAGCAGTGGCGGGGGGCTACCCTACGAGCAGTACTTC
CASSGGGLPYEQYF
>13|TRBV3-1/TRBV3-2|.|TRBJ1-5|.
TGTGCCAGCAGCCGCGACCCGAGGGTTCCCCAGCATTTT
CASSRDPRVPQHF
>18|TRBV4-1|.|TRBJ2-7|.
TGCGCCAGCAGCCAAGAGGATTATGGGCAGGGGAATTCCTACGAGCAGTACTTC
CASSQEDYGQGNSYEQYF
>14|TRBV7-3|.|TRBJ2-1|.
TGTGCCAGCAGCTTAGGGGGGATCTCGGGTGAGCAGTTCTTC
CASSLGGISGEQFF
>16|TRBV7-2|once|TRBJ2-3|TRBD2
TGTGCCAGCAGGTCCGCACTAGCGGGGCGCACAGATACGCAGTATTTT
CASRSALAGRTDTQYF
>17|TRBV6-2/TRBV6-3|.|TRBJ2-2|.
TGTGCCAGCAGTTATCCTAGGAGGACCCCGAACACCGGGGAGCTGTTTTTT
CASSYPRRTPNTGELFF
>15|TRBV7-2|.|TRBJ2-1|.
TGTGCCAGCAGCGCCCACAGGGAGAATTACAATGAGCAGTTCTTC
CASSAHRENYNEQFF
>12|TRBV28|.|TRBJ1-5|.
TGTGCCAGTCGCCAGGGGTTTAAACCCCAGCATTTT
CASRQGFKPQHF
>19|TRBV5-8|.|TRBJ2-2|TRBD2
TGTGCCAGCAGCGAACCGGGACTAGCGGGGCCTACGAACACCGGGGAGCTGTTTTTT
CASSEPGLAGPTNTGELFF
>16|TRBV13|once|TRBJ2-1|TRBD1
TGTGCCAGCAGCTCCCGGGACAGTAGCTCCTACAATGAGCAGTTCTTC
CASSSRDSSSYNEQFF
>15|TRBV7-3|.|TRBJ2-1|.
TGTGCCAGCAGCTCTCTAGCCGATACCTACAATGAGCAGTTCTTC
CASSSLADTYNEQFF
>16|TRBV2|.|TRBJ1-5|TRBD1
TGTGCCAGCCTTCCCACCACGACAGGGGGAGATCAGCCCCAGCATTTT
CASLPTTTGGDQPQHF
>17|TRBV18|.|TRBJ2-1|TRBD1
TGTGCCAGCTCACCTTCCCCGGGGGACAGGGGATACAATGAGCAGTTCTTC
CASSPSPGDRGYNEQFF
>15|TRBV27|.|TRBJ2-3|.
TGTGCCAGCAGTTCGCCGAGAGAGTACACAGATACGCAGTATTTT
CASSSPREYTDTQYF
>14|TRBV19|.|TRBJ1-4|.
TGTGCCAGTATGCGGGCAGCAACTAATGAAAAACTGTTTTTT
CASMRAATNEKLFF
>14|TRBV7-2|.|TRBJ1-1|TRBD1
TGTGCCAGCAGCCAAGACAGGGAGGTCACTGAAGCTTTCTTT
CASSQDREVTEAFF
>14|TRBV29-1|.|TRBJ1-4|.
TGCAGCGTTGCCGACACGGCAACTAATGAAAAACTGTTTTTT
CSVADTATNEKLFF
>14|TRBV5-1|few|TRBJ1-4|.
TGCGCCAGCAGCTTAAACAGACAAAATGAAAAACTGTTTTTT
CASSLNRQNEKLFF
>15|TRBV6-5|.|TRBJ2-3|.
TGTGCCAGCAGCGGCCGGGAGACCAGCACAGATACGCAGTATTTT
CASSGRETSTDTQYF
>12|TRBV7-3|.|TRBJ2-1|TRBD1
TGTGCCAGTAGTACAGGGGTCAATGAGCAGTTCTTC
CASSTGVNEQFF
>12|TRBV12-3/TRBV12-4|.|TRBJ1-1|.
TGTGCCAGCAGTTTAACTGCCACTGAAGCTTTCTTT
CASSLTATEAFF
>15|TRBV4-2|.|TRBJ2-1|TRBD1
TGTGCCAGCAGCTACCGACAGGGGGCTTACAATGAGCAGTTCTTC
CASSYRQGAYNEQFF
>18|TRBV5-4|.|TRBJ2-2|TRBD2
TGTGCCAGCAGCCCCGGACTAGCGGGGGGGCCTGTCGCCGGGGAGCTGTTTTTT
CASSPGLAGGPVAGELFF